What follows are 5 T cell receptor beta chains derived from one specimen sequenced in a study of blood T cells in healthy people across ages. A J-beta primer mix and a sample-barcoded 5' primer were used in a second PCR of about 7 to 12 cycles. TCRdb re-derived calls from the 5' RACE reads in MiXCR, one entry per CDR3 protein. Here the sample spans 1.5 million or so distinct CDR3 sequences, 35% to 45% being singletons. Sequences were obtained from blood. All receptors derive from a woman in her late teens or twenties in good health.

Only a few counts were recorded for this clonotype. The chain employs TRBV20-1 and TRBJ2-7; the match to TRBD1 covers 10 bases. With 5 bases clipped from V and 2 bases from J, the junction kept 6 bases outside the gene matches. This CDR3 spans 14 amino acids. The germline V gene encodes CDR1 DFQATT and CDR2 SNEGSKA (reference sequence). CDR3 sequence: CSASGQGLAYEQYF. CDR3 in DNA: TGCAGTGCTTCGGGACAGGGGCTCGCCTACGAGCAGTACTTC.

V usage is TRBV12-3 or TRBV12-4 and J usage is TRBJ2-1; possibly TRBD1 for D (5 bases). Between the trimmed V and J ends, which lost 6 bases and 6 bases, there was a span of 21 bases. CDR3 length equals 16 residues. The CDR3 region is CASSPLGRASGNEQFF. CDR3 bases: TGTGCCAGCAGCCCCCTGGGCAGGGCCTCCGGCAATGAGCAGTTCTTC.

Here the CDR3 reads CASSQVTSGSFYEQYF. The CDR3 DNA follows: TGCGCCAGCAGCCAAGTAACTAGCGGGAGTTTCTACGAGCAGTACTTC. V is TRBV4-1 and J is TRBJ2-7; 11 bases are a match to TRBD2. Trimming removed 1 base from V and 3 bases from J; junction bases left unmatched: 5. CDR1 is MGHRA, CDR2 YSYEKL, per germline. This CDR3 is 16 amino acids long.

This clonotype was seen only a few times. The V gene is TRBV4-1, the J gene TRBJ2-7, with D possibly matching TRBD1 (8 bases). V lost 3 bases and J lost 3, with 15 bases in between. The CDR3 has 15 amino acids. Germline CDR1 MGHRA, CDR2 YSYEKL. The CDR3 DNA follows: TGCGCCAGCAGCCACCTACAGGGGGGGGTCTACGAGCAGTACTTC. Its translation: CASSHLQGGVYEQYF.

The chain joins TRBV7-2 to TRBJ2-1; 11 nucleotides agree with TRBD2. The junction had 11 bases not matched to a gene; V was cut back by 6 bases and J by 7 bases. The CDR3 length is 16 residues. Germline V gives CDR1 SGHTA, CDR2 FQGNSA. DNA for the CDR3: TGTGCCAGCAGGGGGGGTGGCACTAGCGGGAGTAATGAGCAGTTCTTC. Translated: CASRGGGTSGSNEQFF.